The rows below give T cell receptor beta chains drawn from one sample of a study of control samples from healthy donors and cancer patients. The data were produced by immunoSEQ multiplex PCR, yet TCRdb's version contains in-frame clones alone and is incomplete. In the table there are roughly 74,000 clones, over 90% of which are singletons. Input material: blood. These receptors came from a woman aged 18-29 years in good health. Each CDR3 is given with its conserved first and last residue. The D gene is left open where the match is weak. Only part of the rows carry a size: once, few, many, or a class if the clone is expanded.

J gene,D gene,clone size,V gene,CDR3 DNA,CDR3 protein
TRBJ2-1,TRBD2,-,TRBV7-9,TGTGCCAGCAGCTCCTTTCAGCGGGGGGGCACCAATGAGCAGTTCTTC,CASSSFQRGGTNEQFF
TRBJ2-3,-,-,TRBV7-8,TGTGCCAGCAGCTTAAATGTGGGCTCTAGCACAGATACGCAGTATTTT,CASSLNVGSSTDTQYF
TRBJ2-5,TRBD1,once,TRBV29-1,TGCAGCGTCCCGACAGGGCGAGAATTAGAGACCCAGTACTTC,CSVPTGRELETQYF
TRBJ1-5,-,-,TRBV11-2,TGTGCCAGCAGCTTAGGGCGGCACAATCAGCCCCAGCATTTT,CASSLGRHNQPQHF
TRBJ1-2,-,-,TRBV5-1,TGCGCCAGCAGGAAACTCACAACTAACTATGGCTACACCTTC,CASRKLTTNYGYTF
TRBJ1-2,-,-,TRBV24-1,TGTGCCACCAGTGACCTGGGTGGGTATGGCTACACCTTC,CATSDLGGYGYTF
TRBJ2-3,TRBD2,-,TRBV28,TGTGCCAGCAGTTCGTCGGGACTAGCGGAACGAATCAGGAATACGCAGTATTTT,CASSSSGLAERIRNTQYF
TRBJ2-7,-,-,TRBV2,TGTGCCAGCATATTGGGCAGGGGCTTGGACGAGCAGTACTTC,CASILGRGLDEQYF
TRBJ2-7,TRBD1,-,TRBV6-5,TGTGCCAGCACGGGACAGTCCTACGAGCAGTACTTC,CASTGQSYEQYF
TRBJ2-3,TRBD2,-,TRBV7-8,TGTGCCAGCATCTCTATAGCGGGAGGGCCGAACACAGATACGCAGTATTTT,CASISIAGGPNTDTQYF
TRBJ1-2,-,-,TRBV3-1/TRBV3-2,TGTGCCAGCAGCCCCCTCGGCGGATTGGGAAACACCTTC,CASSPLGGLGNTF
TRBJ1-6,-,-,TRBV5-1,TGCGCCAGCAGCTTCGGGTCCAATTCACCCCTCCACTTT,CASSFGSNSPLHF
TRBJ1-5,-,-,TRBV24-1,TGTGCCACCAGTGATTTACGTGGTCAGCCCCAGCATTTT,CATSDLRGQPQHF
TRBJ2-7,-,-,TRBV7-8,TGTGCCAGCAGCTTAGTAGTGGTCAGCGGCTACGAGCAGTACTTC,CASSLVVVSGYEQYF
TRBJ1-3,-,-,TRBV7-9,TGTGCCAGCAGTGCCCTGACGGGGGGCTCTGGAAACACCATATATTTT,CASSALTGGSGNTIYF
TRBJ2-3,-,-,TRBV29-1,TGCAGCGGGAACCGGGGTTCAGATACGCAGTATTTT,CSGNRGSDTQYF
TRBJ2-1,TRBD1,-,TRBV30,TGTGCCTGGAGTGGAAGCGCGACAGGGTCGCGATCCTACAATGAGCAGTTCTTC,CAWSGSATGSRSYNEQFF
TRBJ2-6,-,-,TRBV18,TGTGCCAGCTCACCTAGGGCCGGGACTGGGGCCAACGTCCTGACTTTC,CASSPRAGTGANVLTF
TRBJ1-4,-,-,TRBV9,TGTGCCAGCGGGGATACTAATGAAAAACTGTTTTTT,CASGDTNEKLFF
TRBJ2-7,-,-,TRBV9,TGTGCCAGCAGCCCCCCGGGGGTAGGCGAGCAGTACTTC,CASSPPGVGEQYF